The 29 T cell receptor beta chains below were found in one sample sequenced in a study of Ad26.COV2.S vaccination and SARS-CoV-2 variants. Treatment given: over 15 received Ad26.COV2.S at low or high dose, single or two shots; 5 received placebo; per-sample allocation not given. Sample collection was performed on day 63 after the first vaccine or placebo injection. The assay was immunoSEQ multiplex PCR, and TCRdb's table has in-frame clones only and misses some. The data show some 330,000 clones, roughly nine tenths seen once. The sample in question was peripheral blood, obtained in a trial of Ad26.COV2.S vaccine versus placebo. All receptors come from a person between 18 and 65 years old who received the Ad26.COV2.S COVID-19 vaccine or a placebo.

The chain has TRBV3-1 (or the pseudogene TRBV3-2) and TRBJ1-2, with TRBD1 matching 10 bases. This CDR3 is 16 amino acids long. J lost 3 bases, V lost 4 bases, and 8 bases had no gene match. Germline CDR1 is LGHDT and CDR2 is YNNKEL (reference sequence). The CDR3 sequence is CASSLTPGQGHYGYTF. The CDR3 DNA sequence: TGTGCCAGCAGCCTCACGCCGGGACAGGGGCACTATGGCTACACCTTC.

The chain carries TRBV4-2 and TRBJ1-5; unclear D gene. Germline assignment: CDR1 LGHNA and CDR2 YNFKEQ. With 8 bases removed from V and 4 bases from J, the gap between germline ends came to 12 bases. The length of the CDR3 is 13 residues. The CDR3 DNA reads TGTGCCAGCTCACAGACGGCTAATCAGCCCCAGCATTTT. Residues: CASSQTANQPQHF.

As to this clone: This sample includes further DNA sequences coding for the same CDR3. This rearrangement joins TRBV18 to TRBJ1-1, with D tentatively TRBD1 (5 bases). Germline V CDR1 and CDR2: KGHSH, LQKENI. V was cut by 3 bases and J by 1 base, with 15 bases left in between. CDR3 length: 16 residues. The CDR3 loop is CASSPPSRGQNTEAFF. CDR3 nucleotide sequence: TGTGCCAGCTCACCCCCCTCTCGCGGACAGAACACTGAAGCTTTCTTT.

The chain recombines TRBV27 with TRBJ2-1, with D unresolved. V was trimmed by 3 bases and J by 4 bases, leaving 4 bases between them. The CDR3 loop spans 12 amino acids. Looked up from germline, CDR1 is MNHEY and CDR2 is SMNVEV (reference sequence). The CDR3 here is CASSLGYNEQFF. CDR3 DNA sequence: TGTGCCAGCAGTTTGGGATACAATGAGCAGTTCTTC.

This clone was seen only once. J is TRBJ2-5 and V is TRBV6-5, with 13 bases lining up with TRBD2. The V gene end was trimmed by 5 bases and the J gene end by 4 bases; junction bases not matched to a gene: 4. CDR3 length: 15 amino acids. Germline loops: CDR1 MNHEY, CDR2 SVGAGI. CDR3 residues: CASSRLAGGSETQYF. CDR3 coding DNA: TGTGCCAGCAGTAGACTAGCGGGGGGCTCAGAGACCCAGTACTTC.

This rearrangement joins TRBV6-2 or TRBV6-3 to TRBJ1-4; D not resolved. CDR1 is MNHEY, CDR2 SVGEGT, per germline. The ends were cut back, 5 bases at V and 4 bases at J, with 11 bases in the middle. The CDR3 has 14 amino acids. The CDR3 loop is CASSDYGRNEKLFF. CDR3 sequence (DNA): TGTGCCAGCAGTGACTACGGGCGTAATGAAAAACTGTTTTTT.

The CDR3 loop reads CASSDSEGSNTEAFF. CDR3 nucleotide sequence: TGTGCCAGCAGTGACTCAGAAGGCTCGAACACTGAAGCTTTCTTT. The chain employs TRBV6-4 and TRBJ1-1; D unclear. The CDR3 covers 15 residues. Germline CDR1 is MRHNA and CDR2 is SNTAGT. Trimming removed 0 bases from V and 1 base from J, with 9 bases in between.

The chain combines TRBV16 with TRBJ1-5, with D maybe TRBD1 (5 bases). V was shortened by 7 bases and J by 3 bases, with 16 bases between the two germline ends. The CDR3 sequence is 15 residues long. Per germline, CDR1 KGHSY and CDR2 FQNENV. CDR3: CASTPGVGNNQPQHF. The CDR3 bases are TGTGCCAGCACCCCGGGGGTAGGGAACAATCAGCCCCAGCATTTT.

The chain links TRBV12-3 or TRBV12-4 to TRBJ2-6, with unresolved D. With 1 base removed from V and 5 bases from J, the gap between germline ends came to 3 bases. This CDR3 region has 13 residues. The CDR3 is CASSLGRANVLTF. The CDR3 nucleotides read TGTGCCAGCAGTTTAGGTCGGGCCAACGTCCTGACTTTC.

The gene calls are TRBV12-3 or TRBV12-4 and TRBJ1-1; TRBD1 might be the D (5 bases). V lost 5 bases and J 5 bases, leaving 9 bases between the germline ends. The CDR3 consists of 12 residues. The CDR3 sequence: CASSDWGTEAFF. CDR3 DNA sequence: TGTGCCAGCAGTGACTGGGGGACTGAAGCTTTCTTT.

This clone occurred once. J is TRBJ2-3 and V is TRBV5-4; 8 positions agree with TRBD2. Germline V CDR1 and CDR2: SGHNT, YYREEE (reference sequence). V lost 5 bases and J lost 4; bases outside the gene matches: 15. CDR3 length: 17 amino acids. The CDR3 nucleotides are TGTGCCAGCAGTTATGGCGGGAGGTCATCGGGGGCAGATACGCAGTATTTT. It codes for CASSYGGRSSGADTQYF.

The rearrangement joins TRBV19 to TRBJ1-2; D perhaps matches TRBD1 (5 bases). Germline lookup yields CDR1 LNHDA and CDR2 SQIVND (reference sequence). The length of the CDR3 is 11 residues. The CDR3 DNA is TGTGCAGCGGGGACCATCTATGGCTACACCTTC. Its translation: CAAGTIYGYTF. The full variable domain, in which reference TRBV19 and TRBJ1-2 provide the parts outside the CDR3, is DGGITQSPKYLFRKEGQNVTLSCEQNLNHDAMYWYRQDPGQGLRLIYYSQIVNDFQKGDIAEGYSVSREKKESFPLTVTSAQKNPTAFYLCAAGTIYGYTFGSGTRLTVV.

This chain joins TRBV15 and TRBJ2-5; TRBD1 matches 7 bases. This CDR3 is built from 14 residues. CDR1 is LNHNV, CDR2 YYDKDF, per germline (reference sequence). Trimming at V came to 1 base and at J to 3 bases, leaving 2 bases not matched to a gene. CDR3 residues: CATSRGRGKETQYF. DNA of the CDR3: TGTGCCACCAGCAGAGGCAGGGGGAAAGAGACCCAGTACTTC.

This chain links TRBV4-3 with TRBJ1-4, with 7 nucleotides matching TRBD1. Looked up from germline, CDR1 is LGHNA and CDR2 is YSLEER. The CDR3 is 18 amino acids. J lost 3 bases, V lost 1 base, and 11 bases had no gene match. This chain's CDR3 is CASSQGPGGGEPNEKLFF. DNA of the CDR3: TGCGCCAGCAGCCAAGGGCCAGGGGGAGGGGAACCTAATGAAAAACTGTTTTTT.

The chain joins TRBV6-5 to TRBJ2-7; 16 nucleotides align to TRBD2. Trimming removed 6 bases from V and 5 bases from J; junction bases left unmatched: 4. Germline-derived CDR1 and CDR2 are MNHEY and SVGAGI. The CDR3 runs 15 residues. CDR3 residues: CASRGLAGGPHEQYV. CDR3 DNA: TGTGCCAGCAGGGGACTAGCGGGAGGGCCGCACGAGCAGTACGTC.

The chain combines TRBV7-2 with TRBJ2-7; D may be TRBD2 (5 bases). The CDR3 runs to 13 residues. V shed 3 bases and J shed 1 base, with 7 bases lying between them. Germline V gene data show CDR1 as SGHTA and CDR2 as FQGNSA. CDR3 sequence: CASSFTGSYEQYV. CDR3 coding DNA: TGTGCCAGCAGCTTCACGGGATCCTACGAGCAGTACGTC.

J is TRBJ2-3 and V is TRBV7-2; TRBD2 matches 10 bases. There are 15 residues in the CDR3. Germline loops: CDR1 SGHTA, CDR2 FQGNSA. V lost 5 bases, J lost 6 bases, and 8 bases stayed unmatched. CDR3 nucleotides: TGTGCCAGCAGCACGAGCGGGAGGGCCGGGGATACGCAGTATTTT. This encodes CASSTSGRAGDTQYF.

V usage is TRBV29-1 and J usage is TRBJ2-2; no definite D call. Germline V gene data show CDR1 as SQVTM and CDR2 as ANQGSEA. The CDR3 sequence is 13 residues long. Trimming pared 3 bases from V and 2 bases from J, leaving 7 bases between. This chain's CDR3 is CSVETPNTGELFF. CDR3 DNA sequence: TGCAGCGTTGAGACTCCCAACACCGGGGAGCTGTTTTTT.

The gene calls are TRBV19 and TRBJ2-1; tentatively, D is TRBD2 (6 bases). This CDR3 region has 11 residues. The V gene's germline CDR1 is LNHDA and CDR2 SQIVND (reference sequence). V dropped 7 bases and J dropped 12 bases, with 13 bases sitting between them. CDR3 loop: CASMNLGRQFF. The CDR3 coding sequence is TGTGCCAGTATGAATCTCGGGAGGCAGTTCTTC.

The chain uses TRBV6-5 and TRBJ1-2; TRBD1 might be the D (6 bases). Between the trimmed V and J ends, which lost 2 bases and 5 bases, there was a span of 18 bases. The V gene's germline CDR1 is MNHEY and CDR2 SVGAGI. The CDR3 contains 16 residues. Written as DNA, the CDR3 is TGTGCCAGCAGTTACCATAGGTCAGGGGTGCCTTATGGCTACACCTTC. This translates into CASSYHRSGVPYGYTF.

The rearrangement joins TRBV12-5 to TRBJ1-3; D uncertain. V lost 6 bases to trimming and J lost 0 bases, with 9 bases between them. Germline V gene sequence: CDR1 LGHNT, CDR2 FRNRAP. This CDR3 is 14 amino acids long. CDR3 residues: CASGQLYSGNTIYF. The CDR3 DNA is TGTGCTAGTGGACAGCTATACTCTGGAAACACCATATATTTT.

The gene calls are TRBV28 and TRBJ1-5; D not resolved. The germline gives CDR1 MDHEN, CDR2 SYDVKM. Trimming took 1 base from V and 6 from J, leaving 4 bases between them. There are 12 residues in the CDR3. CDR3 bases: TGTGCCAGCAGTTTATATTCTCAGCCCCAGCATTTT. Its protein product is CASSLYSQPQHF.

The chain employs TRBV5-4 and TRBJ1-4, with D hard to call. Trimming cost V 4 bases and J 0 bases, with 10 bases left between them. Germline-derived CDR1 and CDR2 are SGHNT and YYREEE (reference sequence). This CDR3 has 15 amino acids. As DNA, the CDR3 is TGTGCCAGCAGCCAAAACAGAGCAACTAATGAAAAACTGTTTTTT. It yields the protein CASSQNRATNEKLFF.

V and J are TRBV6-5 and TRBJ2-1, with a tentative D call TRBD2 (5 bases). The CDR3 is 13 amino acids. The germline V and J ends were trimmed by 2 bases and 5 bases, with 7 bases remaining between them. CDR1 is MNHEY and CDR2 is SVGAGI in the germline V gene. The chain's CDR3 is CASSYGGDNEQFF. The DNA of the CDR3 is TGTGCCAGCAGTTACGGAGGAGACAATGAGCAGTTCTTC.

The V and J genes are TRBV3-1 (or the pseudogene TRBV3-2) and TRBJ1-2, with D unresolved. Germline V gene sequence: CDR1 LGHDT, CDR2 YNNKEL (reference sequence). The length of the CDR3 is 13 residues. V was cut by 4 bases and J by 4 bases, with 10 bases left in between. The CDR3 DNA sequence: TGTGCCAGCAGCCGTGGGGAGGCCTATGGCTACACCTTC. The encoded protein is CASSRGEAYGYTF.

This chain joins TRBV7-2 and TRBJ2-3; D is undetermined. The length of the CDR3 is 16 residues. Germline assignment: CDR1 SGHTA and CDR2 FQGNSA. The V end was cut by 4 bases, the J end by 0 bases, with 14 bases between. The CDR3 sequence is CASSSQAGFSTDTQYF. The CDR3 DNA follows: TGTGCCAGCAGCTCCCAGGCCGGGTTTAGCACAGATACGCAGTATTTT.

This clone was observed a single time. This chain connects TRBV3-1 (or the pseudogene TRBV3-2) to TRBJ2-1, with 8 bases aligning to TRBD2. J lost 5 bases, V lost 4 bases, and 10 bases had no gene match. The V gene's germline CDR1 is LGHDT and CDR2 YNNKEL (reference sequence). This CDR3 contains 16 residues. Here the CDR3 DNA reads TGTGCCAGCAGCCCCAGCTGGACTAGCCCTGACAATGAGCAGTTCTTC. The encoded protein is CASSPSWTSPDNEQFF.

J is TRBJ1-2 and V is TRBV6-6; D is possibly TRBD1 (6 bases). V was shortened by 7 bases and J by 4 bases, with 7 bases between the two germline ends. CDR1 is MNHNY, CDR2 SVGAGI, per germline (reference sequence). CDR3 size: 11 residues. The CDR3 DNA reads as TGTGCCAGCAAGGGGGGCTATGGCTACACCTTC. Translating it yields CASKGGYGYTF.

The chain joins TRBV6-2 or TRBV6-3 to TRBJ2-7; D is undetermined. The V gene lost 2 bases and the J gene lost 6 bases, with 8 bases spanning the gap. Germline V gene lookup returns CDR1 MNHEY and CDR2 SVGEGT. The CDR3 spans 12 residues. The CDR3 reads CASSYNQREQYF. The CDR3 nucleotides read TGTGCCAGCAGTTACAATCAGCGCGAGCAGTACTTC.